Listed below are T cell receptor beta chains from one sample, sequenced in a study of shared clonotypes between healthy human individuals. Generated by immunoSEQ multiplex PCR, the TCRdb table keeps only in-frame clones and is missing some. The sample has 1.6 million or so clones; roughly 95% are singletons. Material: naive CD4+ T cells sorted from blood. The source is a man aged 25 to 45 in good health. Both conserved end residues are part of each CDR3. The D gene is left open where the match is weak. The size entry is marked missing in some rows and otherwise reads once, few, many or a size class.

TRBJ1-5,TRBV6-1,once,NA,CASSEGQAPSPQHF,TGTGCCAGCAGTGAAGGCCAGGCACCTTCGCCCCAGCATTTT
TRBJ2-7,TRBV19,NA,NA,CASSMVIVSRELNYEQYF,TGTGCCAGTAGTATGGTAATAGTTAGCCGGGAATTGAACTACGAGCAGTACTTC
TRBJ2-7,TRBV14,NA,NA,CASSFLGSQYEQYF,TGTGCCAGCAGCTTCCTCGGATCCCAATACGAGCAGTACTTC
TRBJ2-6,TRBV5-1,NA,NA,CASSLTASGANVLTF,TGCGCCAGCAGCTTGACAGCCTCTGGGGCCAACGTCCTGACTTTC
TRBJ2-7,TRBV28,NA,TRBD1,CASRSRQGGDEQYF,TGTGCCAGCAGGTCAAGACAGGGTGGGGACGAGCAGTACTTC
TRBJ2-5,TRBV6-6,NA,TRBD2,CASSDLAGVQETQYF,TGTGCCAGCAGTGATCTAGCGGGGGTCCAAGAGACCCAGTACTTC
TRBJ2-3,TRBV5-5,NA,NA,CASSSSGTDTQYF,TGTGCCAGCAGCTCCTCCGGCACAGATACGCAGTATTTT
TRBJ2-3,TRBV5-5,once,TRBD1,CASSLAGTGGGDTQYF,TGTGCCAGCAGCTTGGCCGGGACAGGGGGAGGCGATACGCAGTATTTT
TRBJ2-5,TRBV18,NA,NA,CASSPEKPRYIQETQYF,TGTGCCAGCTCACCAGAGAAACCACGTTATATCCAAGAGACCCAGTACTTC
TRBJ2-7,TRBV7-9,NA,TRBD1,CASSPLKFRDRGYEQYF,TGTGCCAGCAGCCCTCTGAAGTTTCGGGACAGGGGATACGAGCAGTACTTC
TRBJ2-5,TRBV10-3,NA,TRBD2,CAISIGTSVETQYF,TGTGCCATCAGTATCGGGACTAGCGTGGAGACCCAGTACTTC
TRBJ2-5,TRBV4-2,NA,TRBD1,CASSQGREGAVYF,TGTGCCAGCAGCCAAGGGCGAGAGGGGGCCGTGTACTTC
TRBJ2-7,TRBV7-9,NA,TRBD1,CASSITGTGSYEQYF,TGTGCCAGCAGCATTACCGGGACAGGCTCCTACGAGCAGTACTTC
TRBJ2-1,TRBV15,NA,NA,CATSRVKDLMYNEQFF,TGTGCCACCAGCAGAGTAAAGGACTTGATGTACAATGAGCAGTTCTTC
TRBJ2-1,TRBV6-5,NA,NA,CASSPGGGGQEQFF,TGTGCCAGCAGTCCGGGCGGTGGAGGGCAGGAGCAGTTCTTC
TRBJ1-2,TRBV4-1,NA,NA,CASSPEGSLSYTF,TGCGCCAGCAGCCCCGAAGGGAGTCTCAGCTACACCTTC
TRBJ2-3,TRBV27,NA,TRBD1,CASSYQNRGIRTDTQYF,TGTGCCAGCAGTTATCAAAACAGGGGAATACGCACAGATACGCAGTATTTT
TRBJ2-1,TRBV2,NA,NA,CASSRAGQGGNEQFF,TGTGCCAGCAGCCGGGCCGGACAGGGAGGGAATGAGCAGTTCTTC
TRBJ2-7,TRBV30,NA,TRBD1,CAWKKPGQGRIYEQYF,TGTGCCTGGAAAAAACCGGGACAGGGGAGAATTTACGAGCAGTACTTC
TRBJ2-5,TRBV15,NA,TRBD1,CATSITGVETQYF,TGTGCCACCAGCATAACAGGGGTCGAGACCCAGTACTTC
TRBJ1-2,TRBV6-6,NA,NA,CASSDGGKGYTF,TGTGCCAGCAGTGACGGAGGGAAGGGCTACACCTTC
TRBJ2-3,TRBV7-3,once,NA,CASSTWLSDTQYF,TGTGCCAGCAGCACCTGGTTGTCAGATACGCAGTATTTT
TRBJ2-1,TRBV11-2,NA,TRBD2,CASSRRTSGLTPNEQFF,TGTGCCAGCAGCCGACGGACTAGCGGGCTAACCCCAAATGAGCAGTTCTTC
TRBJ1-1,TRBV7-3,NA,NA,CASSFTRGTEAFF,TGTGCCAGCAGCTTTACACGGGGGACTGAAGCTTTCTTT
TRBJ2-4,TRBV5-4,NA,NA,CASSLRSGRAKNIQYF,TGTGCCAGCAGCCTCCGTTCGGGGAGAGCCAAAAACATTCAGTACTTC
TRBJ2-1,TRBV5-1,NA,TRBD2,CASSLRGTSGVSYNEQFF,TGCGCCAGCAGCTTACGTGGGACTAGCGGAGTTTCCTACAATGAGCAGTTCTTC
TRBJ2-7,TRBV7-6,NA,TRBD1,CASSPKTGGTYEQYF,TGTGCCAGCAGCCCAAAAACAGGGGGCACCTACGAGCAGTACTTC
TRBJ1-5,TRBV5-5,once,TRBD1,CASSFDPGGRTGGNLPQHF,TGTGCCAGCAGCTTTGACCCTGGAGGACGTACAGGGGGGAATCTGCCCCAGCATTTT
TRBJ2-3,TRBV5-5,NA,TRBD2,CASSPRLAGYTDTQYF,TGTGCCAGCAGCCCTAGACTAGCGGGGTACACAGATACGCAGTATTTT